These 32 T cell receptor beta chains share one sample of origin, sequenced in a study of cytomegalovirus exposure and HLA in healthy donors. The repertoire was sequenced with immunoSEQ multiplex PCR; TCRdb's copy has only in-frame clones and lacks some. The sample consists of around 150,000 clones, approximately 84% of them appearing once. The sequencing input was PBMCs. The receptors derive from a man aged 25-40 years in good health and CMV-seropositive.

The chain employs TRBV4-3 and TRBJ2-7; D gene uncertain. CDR1 LGHNA and CDR2 YSLEER come from the germline V gene. The CDR3 is 15 residues long. Trimming took 0 bases from V and 2 from J, leaving 11 bases between them. CDR3 loop: CASSQDRGRPYEQYF. For the CDR3, the DNA is TGCGCCAGCAGCCAAGATCGAGGTCGCCCCTACGAGCAGTACTTC.

J is TRBJ1-5 and V is TRBV2; 9 nucleotides match TRBD1. Germline values: CDR1 SNHLY, CDR2 FYNNEI. V lost 6 bases and J lost 5; bases outside the gene matches: 5. The CDR3 consists of 14 residues. The CDR3 spells CASSLRQGDQPQHF. As DNA, the CDR3 is TGTGCCAGCAGCCTTAGACAGGGGGATCAGCCCCAGCATTTT.

The CDR3 coding sequence is TGTGCCAGCAGTGAAGGTTCTTACACCGGGGAGCTGTTTTTT. Translation: CASSEGSYTGELFF. This chain uses TRBV6-1 with TRBJ2-2; D gene ambiguous. The germline gives CDR1 MNHNS, CDR2 SASEGT. Trimming took 1 base from V and 3 from J, leaving 6 bases between them. CDR3 size: 14 residues.

This rearrangement joins TRBV30 to TRBJ2-2; possible D gene TRBD1, 5 bases. Per the germline V gene, CDR1 is GTSNPN and CDR2 is SVGIG (reference sequence). Trimming stripped 2 bases from V and 4 bases from J, with 11 bases between. The CDR3 covers 14 residues. The DNA for the CDR3 is TGTGCCTGGAGTAAGGGGTGGGGCACCGGGGAGCTGTTTTTT. Amino acids: CAWSKGWGTGELFF.

V is TRBV28 and J is TRBJ2-2; 9 positions agree with TRBD2. CDR1 and CDR2 (germline): MDHEN, SYDVKM. The CDR3 is 16 amino acids. The trim removed 1 base at V and 4 bases at J, leaving 4 bases unmatched. This CDR3 reads CASSLSGGRGTGELFF. For the CDR3, the DNA is TGTGCCAGCAGTTTATCGGGCGGGAGGGGCACCGGGGAGCTGTTTTTT.

This chain connects TRBV5-4 to TRBJ1-2, with a weak D call TRBD1 (6 bases). Deletions cut 0 bases from V and 1 base from J, with 19 bases between. Germline V gives CDR1 SGHNT, CDR2 YYREEE (reference sequence). CDR3 length: 18 amino acids. CDR3 region: CASSLGGGRRYDNYGYTF. The DNA of the CDR3 is TGTGCCAGCAGCTTGGGAGGGGGACGGCGGTACGATAACTATGGCTACACCTTC.

This clone was seen only once. The CDR3 region is CASSLAADTQYF. As DNA, the CDR3 is TGTGCCAGCAGCTTAGCCGCAGATACGCAGTATTTT. The V gene is TRBV7-9, the J gene TRBJ2-3; no definite D call. The CDR3 runs to 12 residues. Per the germline V gene, CDR1 is SEHNR and CDR2 is FQNEAQ (reference sequence). The ends were cut back, 0 bases at V and 4 bases at J, with 2 bases in the middle.

The genes are TRBV4-3 and TRBJ1-2; unclear D gene. Germline V CDR1 and CDR2: LGHNA, YSLEER. This CDR3 contains 15 residues. The germline V and J ends were trimmed by 7 bases and 4 bases, with 19 bases remaining between them. The CDR3 coding sequence is TGCGCCAGCAAAAACAACCAGGCGAGCATCTATGGCTACACCTTC. Protein: CASKNNQASIYGYTF.

This chain joins TRBV29-1 and TRBJ2-6, with 8 bases that match TRBD2. Germline V gene data show CDR1 as SQVTM and CDR2 as ANQGSEA. The V gene end was trimmed by 0 bases and the J gene end by 1 base; junction bases not matched to a gene: 5. This CDR3 spans 17 amino acids. The CDR3 region is CSVEEAPGGSGANVLTF. In DNA, the CDR3 is TGCAGCGTTGAAGAGGCTCCGGGAGGGTCTGGGGCCAACGTCCTGACTTTC.

This clone was picked up a small number of times. This chain connects TRBV29-1 to TRBJ2-3; 8 bases are shared with TRBD2. Losses at the gene ends were 3 bases for V and 2 bases for J; bases not matched to a gene: 7. Germline CDR1 and CDR2: SQVTM and ANQGSEA. The CDR3 totals 15 residues. In nucleotides, the CDR3 is TGCAGCGTTGAGTCCAAGCGGGGGTTCACAGATACGCAGTATTTT. As protein: CSVESKRGFTDTQYF.

The chain has TRBV10-3 and TRBJ1-5, with 7 bases matching TRBD1. This CDR3 is built from 13 residues. V lost 11 bases to trimming and J lost 0 bases; unmatched junction nucleotides: 4. Germline CDR1 and CDR2: ENHRY and SYGVKD. The CDR3 sequence: CASQGDSNQPQHF. The DNA for the CDR3 is TGTGCCTCCCAGGGGGATAGCAATCAGCCCCAGCATTTT.

The chain has TRBV28 and TRBJ2-7; D call uncertain. CDR1 and CDR2 (germline): MDHEN, SYDVKM. The CDR3 loop spans 11 amino acids. The ends were cut back, 5 bases at V and 7 bases at J, with 9 bases in the middle. CDR3 nucleotide sequence: TGTGCCAGCAGTCGGGTCTGGGAGCAGTACTTC. It yields the protein CASSRVWEQYF.

The rearrangement uses TRBV30 and TRBJ1-2, with D perhaps matching TRBD1 (5 bases). The CDR3 loop spans 12 amino acids. The V and J ends lost 4 bases and 2 bases respectively, with 8 bases between them. Germline V CDR1 and CDR2: GTSNPN, SVGIG (reference sequence). In nucleotides, the CDR3 is TGTGCCTGGATTAGGGGCAACTATGGCTACACCTTC. This sequence encodes CAWIRGNYGYTF.

The chain joins TRBV19 to TRBJ1-4; D perhaps matches TRBD1 (6 bases). V lost 3 bases to trimming and J lost 0 bases, with 11 bases between them. This CDR3 contains 16 residues. Germline values: CDR1 LNHDA, CDR2 SQIVND (reference sequence). The CDR3: CASSIPGAATNEKLFF. CDR3 nucleotide sequence: TGTGCCAGTAGTATCCCAGGGGCAGCAACTAATGAAAAACTGTTTTTT.

CDR3: CASSLSIIRGGANVLTF. The CDR3 DNA reads TGTGCCAGCAGTTTATCGATAATACGGGGGGGGGCCAACGTCCTGACTTTC. The V and J genes are TRBV27 and TRBJ2-6; possibly TRBD2 for D (6 bases). This CDR3 region has 17 residues. Per germline, CDR1 MNHEY and CDR2 SMNVEV (reference sequence). V was clipped by 0 bases and J by 4 bases, with 13 bases between them.

The V call is TRBV9, the J call TRBJ2-7; TRBD1 is a possible D gene (6 bases). The CDR3 sequence is 14 residues long. The V gene's germline CDR1 is SGDLS and CDR2 YYNGEE. V lost 4 bases and J 3 bases, leaving 14 bases between the germline ends. CDR3: CASSPGTPFYEQYF. CDR3 bases: TGTGCCAGCAGCCCCGGGACACCCTTCTACGAGCAGTACTTC.

V usage is TRBV5-1 and J usage is TRBJ2-3; 8 bases are shared with TRBD2. The CDR3 sequence is 13 residues long. The V and J ends lost 6 bases and 4 bases, in that order; junction bases with no gene match: 4. The germline V gene has CDR1 SGHRS and CDR2 YFSETQ. CDR3 loop: CASKREIADTQYF. CDR3 nucleotides: TGCGCCAGCAAGCGGGAGATCGCAGATACGCAGTATTTT.

This clone is a singleton in its sample. The genes are TRBV5-6 and TRBJ2-7, with 8 bases aligning to TRBD2. Germline lookup yields CDR1 SGHDT and CDR2 YYEEEE. After removal of 1 base from V and 2 bases from J, the junction contained 2 bases not matched to a gene. CDR3 length: 14 residues. CDR3 sequence reads: CASSLQAGAYEQYF. The CDR3, as DNA: TGTGCCAGCAGCTTGCAAGCGGGAGCCTACGAGCAGTACTTC.

This chain joins TRBV30 and TRBJ2-7; TRBD1 matches at 10 bases. The CDR3 sequence is 15 residues long. Germline CDR1 reads GTSNPN; CDR2 reads SVGIG (reference sequence). Unmatched junction bases numbered 7, after V lost 2 bases and J lost 3 bases. CDR3 sequence reads: CAWSLRGTGVYEQYF. The CDR3 DNA reads TGTGCCTGGAGTCTCCGTGGGACAGGGGTCTACGAGCAGTACTTC.

J is TRBJ1-3 and V is TRBV2; D ambiguous. This CDR3 is 14 amino acids long. Deletions cut 7 bases from V and 0 bases from J, with 10 bases between. Germline CDR1 SNHLY, CDR2 FYNNEI. The CDR3 coding sequence is TGTGCCAGCAACCCAGGCTCCTCTGGAAACACCATATATTTT. This gives the protein CASNPGSSGNTIYF.

This chain connects TRBV28 to TRBJ2-3; TRBD2 agrees at 12 bases. CDR1 and CDR2 from the germline V gene are MDHEN and SYDVKM. V lost 6 bases and J lost 3; bases outside the gene matches: 10. This CDR3 has 17 residues. The CDR3 here is CASSQNRGTSGTDTQYF. The DNA of the CDR3 is TGTGCCAGCAGCCAAAATCGGGGGACTAGCGGGACAGATACGCAGTATTTT.

This chain links TRBV27 with TRBJ1-6; 8 bases line up with TRBD1. Germline V gene data show CDR1 as MNHEY and CDR2 as SMNVEV (reference sequence). The CDR3 has 15 residues. Trimming at V came to 4 bases and at J to 7 bases, leaving 6 bases not matched to a gene. CDR3 amino acids: CASSSGGQVNSPLHF. The CDR3, as DNA: TGTGCCAGCAGTTCTGGGGGACAGGTAAATTCACCCCTCCACTTT.

The chain recombines TRBV9 with TRBJ1-2, with D maybe TRBD1 (5 bases). This CDR3 region has 13 residues. The V and J ends lost 5 bases and 3 bases respectively, with 11 bases between them. CDR1 is SGDLS, CDR2 YYNGEE, per germline. CDR3 residues: CASRGGAYYGYTF. CDR3 coding DNA: TGTGCCAGCAGGGGAGGGGCCTACTATGGCTACACCTTC.

The V gene is TRBV15, the J gene TRBJ1-5, with a tentative D call TRBD1 (5 bases). The CDR3 has 17 amino acids. Germline V gives CDR1 LNHNV, CDR2 YYDKDF (reference sequence). Trimming pared 5 bases from V and 2 bases from J, leaving 19 bases between. The CDR3, as DNA: TGTGCCACCAGCCTATTGGGGGGGGGTGGTGGCAATCAGCCCCAGCATTTT. Translating it yields CATSLLGGGGGNQPQHF.

V and J are TRBV4-1 and TRBJ2-5; 12 positions agree with TRBD2. The V gene's germline CDR1 is MGHRA and CDR2 YSYEKL. Trimming took 0 bases from V and 3 from J; bases not matched to a gene: 14. This CDR3 contains 20 residues. The CDR3 DNA is TGCGCCAGCAGCCAAGATCCCACCCCTAGCGGGGGGGCCTGGGAAGAGACCCAGTACTTC. Translating gives CASSQDPTPSGGAWEETQYF.

CDR3 residues: CATAHAGYQETQYF. CDR3 bases: TGTGCCACCGCGCACGCAGGGTACCAAGAGACCCAGTACTTC. The gene calls are TRBV7-2 and TRBJ2-5, with TRBD1 as a possible D gene (5 bases). There are 14 residues in the CDR3. The germline V gene encodes CDR1 SGHTA and CDR2 FQGNSA. Trimming pared 10 bases from V and 0 bases from J, leaving 15 bases between.

The rearrangement joins TRBV28 to TRBJ1-2, with a possible D match to TRBD1 (6 bases). Germline V gene data show CDR1 as MDHEN and CDR2 as SYDVKM. This CDR3 contains 13 residues. V was pared by 5 bases and J by 3 bases, with 10 bases between. CDR3 sequence: CASSKTGYYGYTF. The CDR3 bases are TGTGCCAGCAGTAAGACAGGTTACTATGGCTACACCTTC.

V and J are TRBV15 and TRBJ2-7, with TRBD1 as a possible D gene (5 bases). The length of the CDR3 is 15 residues. Trimming took off 0 bases at V and 1 base at J, with 10 bases between the two ends. Germline V gene lookup returns CDR1 LNHNV and CDR2 YYDKDF (reference sequence). DNA for the CDR3: TGTGCCACCAGCAGAGATCAGGGCGGATCCTACGAGCAGTACTTC. This codes for CATSRDQGGSYEQYF.

The CDR3 DNA sequence: TGTGCCAGCAGCGTAGGCGGGGCAGATACGCAGTATTTT. Protein product: CASSVGGADTQYF. The chain links TRBV9 to TRBJ2-3, with D perhaps matching TRBD2 (6 bases). CDR3 length: 13 amino acids. Per the germline V gene, CDR1 is SGDLS and CDR2 is YYNGEE. The V end was cut by 0 bases, the J end by 4 bases, with 6 bases between.

This clone showed up just a few times. This sequence joins TRBV10-3 and TRBJ1-5, with D perhaps matching TRBD1 (6 bases). CDR3 length: 12 residues. From germline, CDR1 is ENHRY and CDR2 SYGVKD. V lost 6 bases to trimming and J lost 9 bases, with 12 bases between them. CDR3 sequence reads: CAISDGGGPQHF. CDR3 sequence (DNA): TGTGCCATCAGCGATGGGGGCGGGCCCCAGCATTTT.

Only one count was recorded for this clone. This sequence joins TRBV11-3 and TRBJ2-1, with TRBD2 matching over 10 bases. The CDR3 length is 16 residues. The V and J ends lost 4 bases and 4 bases, in that order; junction bases with no gene match: 7. In germline, CDR1 is SGHNT, CDR2 YENEEA. This CDR3 reads CASSSTGLAAYNEQFF. The DNA for the CDR3 is TGTGCCAGCAGCTCAACCGGACTAGCGGCGTACAATGAGCAGTTCTTC.

The rearrangement uses TRBV6-5 and TRBJ1-5; tentatively, D is TRBD1 (5 bases). V shed 0 bases and J shed 5 bases, with 11 bases lying between them. The CDR3 length is 15 residues. CDR1 is MNHEY, CDR2 SVGAGI, per germline. In DNA form, the CDR3 reads TGTGCCAGCAGTTACTCTTCGGACACATATCAGCCCCAGCATTTT. Translated: CASSYSSDTYQPQHF.